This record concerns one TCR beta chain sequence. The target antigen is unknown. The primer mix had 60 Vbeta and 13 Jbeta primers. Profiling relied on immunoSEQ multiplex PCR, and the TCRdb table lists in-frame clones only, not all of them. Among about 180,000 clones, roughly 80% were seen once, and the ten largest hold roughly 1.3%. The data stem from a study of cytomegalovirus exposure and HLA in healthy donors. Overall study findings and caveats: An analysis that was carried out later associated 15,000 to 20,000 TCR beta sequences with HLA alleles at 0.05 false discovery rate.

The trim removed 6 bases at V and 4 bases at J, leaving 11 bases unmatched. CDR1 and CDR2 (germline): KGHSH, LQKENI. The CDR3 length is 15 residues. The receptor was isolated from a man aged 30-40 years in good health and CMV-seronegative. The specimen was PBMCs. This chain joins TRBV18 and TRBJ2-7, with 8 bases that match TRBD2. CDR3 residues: CASSRLGLAGYEQYF. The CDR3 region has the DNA TGTGCCAGCTCGCGCTTAGGACTAGCTGGGTACGAGCAGTACTTC.